This T cell receptor beta chain was recovered during a study of patients and donors after allogeneic stem cell transplantation. This clonotype was seen a handful of times. TCRdb analysed the RT-PCR reads with MiXCR anew, one entry per CDR3 protein. Here the sample spans about 960,000 distinct CDR3 sequences, 15% to 20% being singletons. Trimming took 6 bases from V and 1 from J; bases not matched to a gene: 8. The CDR3 consists of 14 residues. From germline, CDR1 is DFQATT and CDR2 SNEGSKA (reference sequence). Sequencing was carried out using blood, either unsorted or a sorted T cell fraction (not recorded which). The chain has TRBV20-1 and TRBJ1-2, with TRBD1 identical over 7 bases. The origin of this receptor is a human donor who was either an allogeneic HSCT recipient or a stem cell or donor lymphocyte infusion donor (not recorded which). It is not recorded whose cells these are; they may come from a transplant donor. CDR3 bases: TGCAGTGCCAAAATGACAGGGATTAACTATGGCTACACCTTC. Amino acid sequence: CSAKMTGINYGYTF.